This T cell receptor (beta chain) was sequenced in a study of T cells in Graves' hyperthyroidism and ophthalmopathy (dated by TCRdb to between 2018 and 2021). Context from the whole study: Peripheral blood samples were taken at initial diagnosis, before any treatment was given. The roughly 100 discovery patients were randomly divided into training and test sets at a 7:3 ratio. Prospective prediction of ophthalmopathy was tested in an independent validation cohort consisting of 18 hyperthyroidism patients and approximately 16 patients who later progressed to ophthalmopathy. In addition, the study compared T-cell repertoires in thyroid tissue and in blood from a handful of Graves' hyperthyroidism patients. To identify distinguishing TCR V-J signatures, a discovery cohort of about 95 patients was used, comprising some 45 with Graves' ophthalmopathy and some 60 with stable Graves' hyperthyroidism. The paper describes TCR Vbeta CDR3 sequencing of fewer than 150 peripheral blood samples, made up of around 41 ophthalmopathy patients, approximately 73 hyperthyroidism patients and approximately 17 progressor patients. After blood sampling, hyperthyroidism patients were treated with methimazole at a starting dose of 30 mg daily, and ophthalmopathy patients were treated with high-dose intravenous methylprednisolone.

Ophthalmopathy patients had moderately to severely active disease, Clinical Activity Score of at least 3, NOSPECS grade of at least 4, and duration under 3 months. Exclusion was applied to patients with uncontrolled infections, other autoimmune diseases, pregnancy or lactation. Diagnoses were established on the basis of clinical symptoms, serum thyroxine and TRAb, thyroid ultrasound, and orbital computed tomography. Ficoll-Paque density gradient centrifugation was used to isolate PBMCs from under 11 ml of fresh peripheral blood. Total RNA was extracted with Trizol reagent, and quality was checked on an Agilent 2100 Bioanalyzer. Notes on this clonotype: Its cognate antigen has yet to be identified. No qualities accompany the bases; no much larger clone lies one base away.

General conclusions and limits of the study: Blood samples also contained most of the expanded thyroid clonotypes (frequency above 0.001), which suggests that blood repertoires may reflect thyroid immune responses. Sample size was not statistically predetermined, and blinding of investigators to group allocation was not performed. In validation, progression to ophthalmopathy was predicted by the model with 70.59% sensitivity and roughly 76% specificity, a median of about 6 months before onset. A 13 V-J signature model separated ophthalmopathy from stable hyperthyroidism, with 87.88% sensitivity and roughly 81% specificity in cross-validation and 80%/75% in testing.

Reading the germline V gene (reference sequence) gives CDR1 LNHDA and CDR2 SQIVND. The CDR3 has 20 amino acids, counting the end cysteine and phenylalanine. Of the read, only the CDR3 DNA is kept; its 60 bases are in frame from base 1. V and J are truncated by 6 bases and 6 bases respectively, leaving an intervening sequence of 33 bases. Amplification of TCR beta CDR3 regions was carried out from RNA transcripts. A first-round RT-PCR of the TCR CDR3 used the HTBI primer set with the Qiagen OneStep RT-PCR kit. Libraries were constructed in a second round of multiplex PCR, after which size selection and purification were carried out. Paired-end sequencing of the libraries was performed with 100 bp reads on an Illumina HiSeq2000. Concerning the study's data processing: Raw data were processed with SOAPnuke, discarding reads with adapters, uncalled bases, mean Phred below 15, or no exact constant-primer or identifier match. COPE v1.2.5 was used to merge the high-quality paired reads, and each unique nucleotide sequence was defined as a clonotype. MiTCR v1.1 was used to align clonotypes to the IMGT TRBV, TRBD and TRBJ reference segments. Only V-J combinations with frequency above 0.0001, covering 99.2% of repertoires, were analysed. The TCS score was defined as the ratio of F50 (clonal expansion) to E x V (chaos), calculated using BLOSUM62-based TCRdist between CDR3 peptides within each V-J. Welch's t-statistics and random forest reduced fewer than 550 V-J features to 13, which were used in a naive Bayes classifier (R e1071). The public reads were reprocessed in TCRdb via fastp at Q25 and MiXCR, keeping in-frame beta chains. Every CDR3 protein is listed once, alongside the most common genes and DNA of its rows. Clone size and V and J calls follow TCRdb, not the original study. For this sample the table gives around 600,000 distinct CDR3 sequences, of which over 12% were detected only once. Of the sample, roughly 7.7% is held by the ten largest clones.

Here the chain combines TRBV19 and TRBJ1-5; the D gene lacks a confident call. This TCR was recovered from a woman under 30 with Graves' ophthalmopathy. Sample: blood. The sequenced DNA is TGTGCCAGTAGCCTCCAACTTTTCGGGGTGGAAAATCGAGAAAGTCAGCCCCAGCATTTT. Translated, this is CASSLQLFGVENRESQPQHF.